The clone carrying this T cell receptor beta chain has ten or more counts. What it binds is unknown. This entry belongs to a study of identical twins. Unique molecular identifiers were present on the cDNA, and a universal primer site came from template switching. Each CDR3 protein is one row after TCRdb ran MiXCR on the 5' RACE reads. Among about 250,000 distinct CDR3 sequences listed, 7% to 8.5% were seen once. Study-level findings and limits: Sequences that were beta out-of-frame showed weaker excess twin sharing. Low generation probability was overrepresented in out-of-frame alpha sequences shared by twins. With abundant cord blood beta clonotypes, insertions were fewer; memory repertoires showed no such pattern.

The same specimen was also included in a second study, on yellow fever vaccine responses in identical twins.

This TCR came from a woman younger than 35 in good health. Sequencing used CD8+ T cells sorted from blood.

CDR3 residues: CASSVGDTKMISNQPQHF. CDR3 DNA: TGTGCCAGCAGCGTGGGAGATACAAAGATGATTAGCAATCAGCCCCAGCATTTT. The V and J genes are TRBV9 and TRBJ1-5, with no clear D. This CDR3 has 18 amino acids. Germline assignment: CDR1 SGDLS and CDR2 YYNGEE. Trimming took off 2 bases at V and 0 bases at J, with 18 bases between the two ends.